This TCR beta chain derives from a study of blood T cell repertoires in COVID-19. Study at large: The study drew acute and convalescent COVID-19 samples from the United States, Italy and Spain. PBMCs, B-cell-depleted T cells, or T cells provided the cDNA or gDNA that made up the material.

Only in-frame clones appear in the TCRdb table, and some are missing; sequencing was by immunoSEQ multiplex PCR. The repertoire consists of about 83,000 clones, with about 84% occurring once and the leading ten covering approximately 8%. The length of the CDR3 is 15 residues. V lost 2 bases to trimming and J lost 5 bases, with 10 bases between them. The germline gives CDR1 MNHEY, CDR2 SMNVEV (reference sequence). The chain links TRBV27 to TRBJ1-6; a weak D match, TRBD1 (5 bases). The sample was peripheral blood. This sequence was found in a man in his forties or fifties with active COVID-19. The CDR3 DNA sequence: TGTGCCAGCAGTTTAGGAGCAGGGAATAATTCACCCCTCCACTTT. Protein sequence: CASSLGAGNNSPLHF.